A selection of T cell receptor beta chains follows, all from one sample in a study of siplizumab effects on memory and regulatory T cells. Data came from immunoSEQ multiplex PCR; TCRdb stores just in-frame clones and leaves some out. The data hold some 97,000 clones, with 94% observed a single time. The sequenced sample was Tregs sorted from blood. These receptors were collected from a human donor in good health. Both conserved end residues are part of each CDR3.

V gene	CDR3 protein
TRBV27	CASSFKWFETQYF
TRBV6-1	CASGWGYNQPQHF
TRBV11-2	CASSLQGGASRGYTF
TRBV5-1	CASSGTGGDGYTF
TRBV20-1	CSASRDQPQHF
TRBV4-2	CASSQATRAVLGQFF
TRBV7-3	CASSLGASKSPQETQYF
TRBV2	CASSPKGWDRNIQYF
TRBV6-4	CASSDSGPYGYTF
TRBV7-9	CASSLGSEVETQYF
TRBV19	CASRATGVSYNEQFF
TRBV5-6	CASSLLGGATGANVLTF
TRBV28	CASSLSLYEQYF
TRBV18	CASSQSASPNEKLFF
TRBV28	CASSLRIYGYEQYF
TRBV30	CAWSVGGPGPYEQYF
TRBV14	CASSPGVGRPPYEQYF
TRBV19	CASSIWTGQGEKTQYF
TRBV28	CASSLQGGTDTQYF
TRBV10-3	CAISGTGVSGELFF